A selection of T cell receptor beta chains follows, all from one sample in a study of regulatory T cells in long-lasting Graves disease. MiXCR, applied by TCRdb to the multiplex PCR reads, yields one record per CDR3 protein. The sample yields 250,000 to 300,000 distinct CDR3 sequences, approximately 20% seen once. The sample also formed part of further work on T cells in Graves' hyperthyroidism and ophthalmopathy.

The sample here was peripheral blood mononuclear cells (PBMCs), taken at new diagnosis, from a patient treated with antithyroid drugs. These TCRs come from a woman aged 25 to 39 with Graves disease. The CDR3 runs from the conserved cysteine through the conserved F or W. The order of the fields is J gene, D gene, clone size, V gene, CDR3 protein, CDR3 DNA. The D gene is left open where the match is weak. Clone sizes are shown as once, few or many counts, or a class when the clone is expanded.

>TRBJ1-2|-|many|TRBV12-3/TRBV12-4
CASSQRTGWAYGYTF
TGTGCCAGCAGCCAACGTACAGGGTGGGCCTATGGCTACACCTTC
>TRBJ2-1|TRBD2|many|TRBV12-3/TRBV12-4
CASSPRGGGNNEQFF
TGTGCCAGCAGCCCTCGCGGGGGGGGAAACAATGAGCAGTTCTTC
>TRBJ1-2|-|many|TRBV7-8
CASSLGAGRAYGYTF
TGTGCCAGCAGCTTAGGTGCAGGGCGCGCCTATGGCTACACCTTC
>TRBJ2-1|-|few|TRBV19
CASSFRSGRSYNEQFF
TGTGCCAGTAGCTTTCGTAGCGGACGCTCCTACAATGAGCAGTTCTTC
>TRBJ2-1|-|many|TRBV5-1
CASSSSKVYTSSYNEQFF
TGCGCCAGCAGCTCGTCGAAGGTGTACACCAGCTCCTACAATGAGCAGTTCTTC
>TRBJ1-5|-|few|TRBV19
CASSRGRLDQPQHF
TGTGCCAGTAGTAGAGGACGGTTAGATCAGCCCCAGCATTTT
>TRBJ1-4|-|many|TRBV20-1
CSASASGPEKLFF
TGCAGTGCTAGTGCATCGGGACCTGAAAAACTGTTTTTT
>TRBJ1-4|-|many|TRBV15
CATSRDNPGREKLFF
TGTGCCACCAGCAGAGATAACCCAGGGAGGGAAAAACTGTTTTTT
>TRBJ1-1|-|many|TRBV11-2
CASSPRGAGETEAFF
TGTGCCAGCAGCCCTAGAGGTGCGGGGGAAACTGAAGCTTTCTTT
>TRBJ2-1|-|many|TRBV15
CATSKAGASTTNNEQFF
TGTGCCACCAGCAAGGCAGGGGCGAGTACAACGAACAATGAGCAGTTCTTC
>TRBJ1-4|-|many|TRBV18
CASSPELFF
TGTGCCAGCTCCCCGGAACTGTTTTTT